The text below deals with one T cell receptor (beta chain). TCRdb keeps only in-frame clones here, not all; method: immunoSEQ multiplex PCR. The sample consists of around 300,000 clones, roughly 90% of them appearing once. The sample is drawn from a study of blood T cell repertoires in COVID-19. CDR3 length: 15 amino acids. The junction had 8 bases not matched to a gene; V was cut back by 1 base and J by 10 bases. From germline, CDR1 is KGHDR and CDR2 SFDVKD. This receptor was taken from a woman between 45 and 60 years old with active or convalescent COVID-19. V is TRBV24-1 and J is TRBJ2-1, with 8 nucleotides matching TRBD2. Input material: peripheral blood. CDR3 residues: CATSDFREGVGEQFF. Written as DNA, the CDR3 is TGTGCCACCAGTGATTTCCGGGAGGGTGTAGGGGAGCAGTTCTTC.